Listed here are 25 T cell receptor beta chains from one sample, sequenced in a study of T cell changes during pregnancy in multiple sclerosis. TCRdb keeps only in-frame clones here, not all; method: immunoSEQ multiplex PCR. In the table there are 50,000 or so clones, about nine tenths of which are singletons. The sample consisted of CD4+ T cells from peripheral blood mononuclear cells, taken in the second trimester of pregnancy. These TCRs come from a female donor with multiple sclerosis, enrolled in a pregnancy study.

The sample holds one count of this clone. This chain joins TRBV5-1 and TRBJ1-2, with 10 nucleotides matching TRBD1. The V gene end was trimmed by 4 bases and the J gene end by 6 bases; junction bases not matched to a gene: 15. CDR1 and CDR2 from the germline V gene are SGHRS and YFSETQ. This CDR3 spans 17 amino acids. CDR3 protein: CASSQYRDRGKRNGYTF. Written as DNA, the CDR3 is TGCGCCAGCAGCCAGTACAGGGACAGGGGTAAGCGAAATGGCTACACCTTC.

The chain couples TRBV25-1 to TRBJ1-6; 11 nucleotides line up with TRBD1. CDR1 and CDR2 (germline): MGHDK, SYGVNS. CDR3 length equals 16 residues. The V gene end was trimmed by 6 bases and the J gene end by 8 bases; junction bases not matched to a gene: 9. The CDR3 sequence is CASREDRGRVDSPLHF. CDR3 coding DNA: TGTGCCAGCAGGGAGGACAGGGGGCGGGTCGATTCACCCCTCCACTTT.

The chain is built from TRBV19 and TRBJ1-1; TRBD1 agrees at 10 bases. With 5 bases clipped from V and 4 bases from J, the junction kept 13 bases outside the gene matches. This CDR3 is 17 amino acids long. Germline assignment: CDR1 LNHDA and CDR2 SQIVND (reference sequence). CDR3 DNA sequence: TGTGCCAGTAGTTTCTGGACAGGGGGGAAACGTGGCACTGAAGCTTTCTTT. Encoded protein: CASSFWTGGKRGTEAFF. Looking up the rest from reference TRBV19 and TRBJ1-1 gives the full variable domain: DGGITQSPKYLFRKEGQNVTLSCEQNLNHDAMYWYRQDPGQGLRLIYYSQIVNDFQKGDIAEGYSVSREKKESFPLTVTSAQKNPTAFYLCASSFWTGGKRGTEAFFGQGTRLTVV.

The J gene is TRBJ1-1, the V gene TRBV10-3, with TRBD1 identical over 7 bases. Trimming at V came to 3 bases and at J to 4 bases, leaving 5 bases not matched to a gene. The CDR3 has 14 amino acids. Germline CDR1 and CDR2: ENHRY and SYGVKD. The CDR3, as DNA: TGTGCCATCAGTGATCAGGGGGTACGCACTGAAGCTTTCTTT. Encoded protein: CAISDQGVRTEAFF.

The gene calls are TRBV10-3 and TRBJ1-1; tentative D call: TRBD1 (5 bases). This CDR3 contains 14 residues. Germline V gives CDR1 ENHRY, CDR2 SYGVKD. V was trimmed by 0 bases and J by 11 bases, leaving 16 bases between them. The CDR3 DNA is TGTGCCATCAGTGAGTCGGGGGGTCAACAGGTCGCTTTCTTT. Protein sequence: CAISESGGQQVAFF.

CDR3 region: CASSIPSGRKRGNTIYF. CDR3 bases: TGTGCCAGTAGTATCCCCAGCGGCCGAAAGCGGGGAAACACCATATATTTT. V and J are TRBV19 and TRBJ1-3; D is uncertain. The ends were cut back, 3 bases at V and 4 bases at J, with 19 bases in the middle. This CDR3 spans 17 amino acids. In germline, CDR1 is LNHDA, CDR2 SQIVND (reference sequence). The full variable domain, rest sourced from reference TRBV19 and TRBJ1-3, is DGGITQSPKYLFRKEGQNVTLSCEQNLNHDAMYWYRQDPGQGLRLIYYSQIVNDFQKGDIAEGYSVSREKKESFPLTVTSAQKNPTAFYLCASSIPSGRKRGNTIYFGEGSWLTVV.

The genes are TRBV6-1 and TRBJ2-1; D not certain. The CDR3 loop spans 14 amino acids. Germline CDR1 MNHNS, CDR2 SASEGT. The V end lost 2 bases, the J end lost 6 bases, and 11 bases lay between the germline ends. CDR3 amino acids: CASSERLESNEQFF. DNA for the CDR3: TGTGCCAGCAGTGAACGGCTAGAGAGCAATGAGCAGTTCTTC.

V usage is TRBV7-6 and J usage is TRBJ2-5; D perhaps matches TRBD2 (7 bases). V was clipped by 5 bases and J by 0 bases, with 13 bases between them. Germline CDR1 is SGHVS and CDR2 is FNYEAQ. This CDR3 contains 15 residues. In DNA form, the CDR3 reads TGTGCCAGCAGCCCCCGGGGGGACAACCAAGAGACCCAGTACTTC. Its protein product is CASSPRGDNQETQYF.

This chain joins TRBV5-4 and TRBJ2-2; 12 positions agree with TRBD2. This CDR3 spans 17 amino acids. Germline-derived CDR1 and CDR2 are SGHNT and YYREEE (reference sequence). The junction had 9 bases not matched to a gene; V was cut back by 3 bases and J by 6 bases. CDR3 in DNA: TGTGCCAGCAGCTCCGTACTAGCGGGGGGCCCCCCCGGGGAGCTGTTTTTT. Its translation is CASSSVLAGGPPGELFF.

This clone has just a few counts. V usage is TRBV4-1 and J usage is TRBJ2-1; TRBD2 is a possible D gene (5 bases). This CDR3 has 15 residues. Germline-derived CDR1 and CDR2 are MGHRA and YSYEKL. Trimming pared 1 base from V and 5 bases from J, leaving 12 bases between. DNA for the CDR3: TGCGCCAGCAGCCAAGTTGGGGAGTCCGACAATGAGCAGTTCTTC. Protein sequence: CASSQVGESDNEQFF.

The CDR3 DNA reads as TGCAGCGTGACCGGGACGAGGGATCGGGAGCAGTACTTC. This sequence encodes CSVTGTRDREQYF. This chain connects TRBV29-1 to TRBJ2-5, with D perhaps matching TRBD2 (6 bases). Germline lookup yields CDR1 SQVTM and CDR2 ANQGSEA. The CDR3 runs 13 residues. Trimming shortened V by 6 bases and J by 11 bases, and 22 bases separated the two germline ends.

The chain couples TRBV2 to TRBJ2-5; 11 nucleotides agree with TRBD2. V shed 3 bases and J 7 bases; nucleotides not matched to a gene: 10. Per germline, CDR1 SNHLY and CDR2 FYNNEI. The CDR3 extends over 16 amino acids. CDR3 sequence: CASSDWASGGSRTQYF. The CDR3 region has the DNA TGTGCCAGCAGTGATTGGGCTAGCGGGGGGTCGAGGACCCAGTACTTC.

The genes are TRBV7-9 and TRBJ1-2, with D maybe TRBD1 (6 bases). Trimming removed 0 bases at V and 5 bases at J, with 13 bases between. The CDR3 consists of 15 residues. Germline lookup yields CDR1 SEHNR and CDR2 FQNEAQ (reference sequence). The CDR3 bases are TGTGCCAGCAGCTTAGCCCTAATGACAGGTTATGGCTACACCTTC. This codes for CASSLALMTGYGYTF.

The chain carries TRBV7-6 and TRBJ1-2; 7 positions match TRBD1. V gave up 5 bases and J gave up 7 bases; unmatched junction bases: 7. This CDR3 spans 13 amino acids. Germline lookup yields CDR1 SGHVS and CDR2 FNYEAQ. The CDR3, as DNA: TGTGCCAGCAGCCCCGACAGGGTGGGTGGCTACACCTTC. Its translation is CASSPDRVGGYTF.

The chain joins TRBV19 to TRBJ2-3; 10 bases agree with TRBD2. The CDR3 is 14 residues long. Germline CDR1 is LNHDA and CDR2 is SQIVND (reference sequence). J gave up 4 bases and V 5 bases, and 3 bases lay outside the gene matches. The CDR3 is CASSVAGGPDTQYF. The CDR3 coding sequence is TGTGCCAGTAGTGTAGCGGGGGGCCCAGATACGCAGTATTTT.

The chain's CDR3 is CASSQMRAGANVLTF. CDR3 coding DNA: TGTGCCAGCAGCCAAATGAGGGCTGGGGCCAACGTCCTGACTTTC. The J gene is TRBJ2-6, the V gene TRBV14, with D possibly matching TRBD2 (5 bases). Between the trimmed V and J ends, which lost 2 bases and 2 bases, there was a span of 7 bases. CDR3 size: 15 residues. The germline gives CDR1 SGHDN, CDR2 FVKESK.

This rearrangement joins TRBV7-6 to TRBJ1-3; TRBD1 aligns across 8 bases. This CDR3 region has 16 residues. Germline V gives CDR1 SGHVS, CDR2 FNYEAQ. The J segment lost 2 bases and the V segment lost 5 bases, leaving 8 bases of the junction unmatched. The CDR3 nucleotides read TGTGCCAGCAGCCGGGACAGGTCTATCGCTGGAAACACCATATATTTT. Residues: CASSRDRSIAGNTIYF.

The genes are TRBV19 and TRBJ2-7; 9 nucleotides align to TRBD1. This CDR3 contains 15 residues. Per the germline V gene, CDR1 is LNHDA and CDR2 is SQIVND (reference sequence). J gave up 3 bases and V 2 bases, and 5 bases lay outside the gene matches. The CDR3 bases are TGTGCCAGTAGTATAACTGGGACAGGGAACTACGAGCAGTACTTC. Protein: CASSITGTGNYEQYF.

The chain recombines TRBV27 with TRBJ1-5, with D tentatively TRBD1 (5 bases). V shed 5 bases and J shed 0 bases, with 11 bases lying between them. Germline values: CDR1 MNHEY, CDR2 SMNVEV (reference sequence). The CDR3 consists of 15 residues. CDR3: CASSAGGGSNQPQHF. CDR3 sequence (DNA): TGTGCCAGCAGTGCTGGGGGGGGTAGCAATCAGCCCCAGCATTTT.

The chain combines TRBV6-6 with TRBJ2-7; the match to TRBD1 covers 8 bases. Per germline, CDR1 MNHNY and CDR2 SVGAGI (reference sequence). The CDR3 runs to 14 residues. J was trimmed by 6 bases and V by 6 bases; bases with no gene match: 10. In DNA, the CDR3 is TGTGCCAGCAGAAGCGGACAGGGTCTATCCGAGCAGTACTTC. Residues: CASRSGQGLSEQYF.

The chain employs TRBV23-1 and TRBJ1-5; tentative D call: TRBD1 (6 bases). TRBV23-1 is an open reading frame, and its role is uncertain. The CDR3 spans 16 residues. Trimming took 4 bases from V and 3 from J, leaving 16 bases between them. For the CDR3, the DNA is TGCGCCAGCAGTCCGACACCTCAGGGGCTCAATCAGCCCCAGCATTTT. This gives the protein CASSPTPQGLNQPQHF.

This clone has a single count. V is TRBV7-8 and J is TRBJ2-1; the D gene is possibly TRBD2 (6 bases). V lost 4 bases to trimming and J lost 3 bases, with 16 bases between them. The germline V gene has CDR1 SGHVS and CDR2 FQNEAQ. The CDR3 covers 16 residues. CDR3 nucleotide sequence: TGTGCCAGCAGCTACAGTGGAGGGGTCTTCTACAATGAGCAGTTCTTC. Its protein product is CASSYSGGVFYNEQFF.

The rearrangement uses TRBV4-1 and TRBJ1-5; 8 bases match TRBD1. The J segment lost 3 bases and the V segment lost 1 base, leaving 2 bases of the junction unmatched. Germline V gene data show CDR1 as MGHRA and CDR2 as YSYEKL. The CDR3 extends over 15 amino acids. The DNA for the CDR3 is TGCGCCAGCAGCCAAGGGACAGGGATCAATCAGCCCCAGCATTTT. Protein product: CASSQGTGINQPQHF.

V usage is TRBV27 and J usage is TRBJ1-4, with D unresolved. The length of the CDR3 is 14 residues. Germline assignment: CDR1 MNHEY and CDR2 SMNVEV (reference sequence). Trimming cost V 7 bases and J 0 bases, with 9 bases left between them. This CDR3 reads CASMKAATNEKLFF. Here the CDR3 DNA reads TGTGCCAGCATGAAAGCCGCAACTAATGAAAAACTGTTTTTT.

The genes are TRBV28 and TRBJ2-7, with 8 bases matching TRBD2. Germline loops: CDR1 MDHEN, CDR2 SYDVKM. This CDR3 contains 14 residues. The ends lost 3 bases at V and 3 bases at J; junction bases unmatched: 4. For the CDR3, the DNA is TGTGCCAGCAGTTTCGGGGGGGCCTACTACGAGCAGTACTTC. It is translated as CASSFGGAYYEQYF.